This entry describes one TCR beta chain. Its antigen remains unidentified. This sample was included in a study of T cell repertoires in cytomegalovirus infection. About the study: Public signatures in TCR beta pointed to CMV infection and matching HLA type. General observations from the study: Frequencies of public TCR beta families were cumulated, and this identified carriers of CMV plus the relevant HLA. Dominating the ex vivo response were TCR beta clonotypes that were CMV-specific and HLA-C-restricted.

V shed 2 bases and J 3 bases; nucleotides not matched to a gene: 3. The germline CDR1 and CDR2 sequences are LNHDA and SQIVND (reference sequence). The CDR3 totals 15 residues. TCRdb reanalysed the reads using MiXCR and keeps one entry per CDR3 protein. Of hundreds of thousands of distinct CDR3 sequences in the sample, 15% to 20% are singletons; the top ten hold 12%. This sequence originates from a human donor in good health (CMV status not recorded). Some clones in this sample may be carry-over from other donors' samples. The sample was PBMCs. The chain recombines TRBV19 with TRBJ1-4, with 7 bases lining up with TRBD1. The CDR3 sequence is CASSIQGDANEKLFF. The CDR3 DNA sequence: TGTGCCAGTAGTATACAGGGGGATGCTAATGAAAAACTGTTTTTT.